This is a list of T cell receptor beta chains from one sample in a study of blood T cell repertoires in COVID-19. The data were produced by immunoSEQ multiplex PCR, yet TCRdb's version contains in-frame clones alone and is incomplete. The table lists 200,000 or so clones, 82% of them singletons. Sequencing was done on a sample of peripheral blood. All receptors come from a woman in her 30s with acute or convalescent COVID-19. Both conserved end residues are part of each CDR3. D genes are given only for firm matches. Clone size, where shown, is once, few, many, or a class for clones that have expanded.

abundance: -; d_gene: -; v_gene: TRBV28; j_gene: TRBJ2-7; CDR3aa: CASSLEVGQQYF; CDR3nt: TGTGCCAGCAGTTTAGAGGTGGGTCAGCAGTACTTC
abundance: -; d_gene: -; v_gene: TRBV6-1; j_gene: TRBJ1-4; CDR3aa: CASSELGGLFF; CDR3nt: TGTGCCAGCAGTGAACTGGGAGGACTGTTTTTT
abundance: -; d_gene: TRBD1; v_gene: TRBV4-2; j_gene: TRBJ1-1; CDR3aa: CASSQVTRDRGADTEAFF; CDR3nt: TGTGCCAGCAGCCAGGTTACCCGGGACAGGGGGGCCGACACTGAAGCTTTCTTT
abundance: -; d_gene: -; v_gene: TRBV7-2; j_gene: TRBJ2-3; CDR3aa: CASSLVSGTDTQYF; CDR3nt: TGTGCCAGCAGCTTAGTTAGCGGCACAGATACGCAGTATTTT
abundance: -; d_gene: -; v_gene: TRBV3-1/TRBV3-2; j_gene: TRBJ1-1; CDR3aa: CASSLSEGAEAFF; CDR3nt: TGTGCCAGCAGCCTGAGTGAGGGCGCTGAAGCTTTCTTT
abundance: once; d_gene: TRBD2; v_gene: TRBV7-9; j_gene: TRBJ2-5; CDR3aa: CASSLGGIGAPTETQYF; CDR3nt: TGTGCCAGCAGCTTGGGGGGGATAGGGGCCCCGACGGAGACCCAGTACTTC
abundance: -; d_gene: -; v_gene: TRBV12-2; j_gene: TRBJ1-4; CDR3aa: CASRPGTGEIEKLFF; CDR3nt: TGTGCAAGTCGCCCCGGGACAGGGGAAATTGAAAAACTGTTTTTT
abundance: -; d_gene: -; v_gene: TRBV4-1; j_gene: TRBJ1-1; CDR3aa: CASSQQGMNTEAFF; CDR3nt: TGCGCCAGCAGCCAACAGGGGATGAACACTGAAGCTTTCTTT
abundance: -; d_gene: TRBD1; v_gene: TRBV11-2; j_gene: TRBJ1-6; CDR3aa: CASSRTRAGGVSPLHF; CDR3nt: TGTGCCAGCAGCCGTACGCGGGCAGGGGGAGTTTCACCCCTCCACTTT
abundance: -; d_gene: -; v_gene: TRBV30; j_gene: TRBJ1-2; CDR3aa: CAWREGYYGYTF; CDR3nt: TGTGCCTGGAGAGAGGGTTACTATGGCTACACCTTC
abundance: -; d_gene: -; v_gene: TRBV28; j_gene: TRBJ1-2; CDR3aa: CASSSLFGDGYTF; CDR3nt: TGTGCCAGCAGTTCTCTTTTCGGTGATGGCTACACCTTC
abundance: few; d_gene: -; v_gene: TRBV3-1/TRBV3-2; j_gene: TRBJ1-2; CDR3aa: CASSQGTDHYGYTF; CDR3nt: TGTGCCAGCAGCCAAGGGACAGACCACTATGGCTACACCTTC
abundance: -; d_gene: -; v_gene: TRBV7-2; j_gene: TRBJ2-3; CDR3aa: CASSLSGTQYF; CDR3nt: TGTGCCAGCAGTTTGAGCGGTACGCAGTATTTT
abundance: -; d_gene: TRBD1; v_gene: TRBV4-1; j_gene: TRBJ2-3; CDR3aa: CASTRNPGQGWDTQYF; CDR3nt: TGCGCCAGCACGCGAAACCCGGGACAGGGTTGGGATACGCAGTATTTT
abundance: -; d_gene: -; v_gene: TRBV29-1; j_gene: TRBJ1-1; CDR3aa: CSVDEGGENTEAFF; CDR3nt: TGCAGCGTTGATGAGGGAGGGGAGAACACTGAAGCTTTCTTT
abundance: -; d_gene: -; v_gene: TRBV3-1/TRBV3-2; j_gene: TRBJ1-3; CDR3aa: CASSPIGTDTIYF; CDR3nt: TGTGCCAGCAGCCCTATAGGGACTGACACCATATATTTT
abundance: -; d_gene: TRBD1; v_gene: TRBV5-1; j_gene: TRBJ2-3; CDR3aa: CASNTGGRGTDTQYF; CDR3nt: TGCGCCAGCAACACAGGGGGCAGGGGGACAGATACGCAGTATTTT
abundance: once; d_gene: -; v_gene: TRBV30; j_gene: TRBJ1-2; CDR3aa: CAWGRMTGLPNYGYTF; CDR3nt: TGTGCCTGGGGACGTATGACAGGCCTCCCTAACTATGGCTACACCTTC
abundance: -; d_gene: -; v_gene: TRBV7-2; j_gene: TRBJ2-1; CDR3aa: CASRRLDLGEQFF; CDR3nt: TGTGCCAGCAGAAGACTAGATTTGGGTGAGCAGTTCTTC
abundance: -; d_gene: TRBD1; v_gene: TRBV4-1; j_gene: TRBJ2-2; CDR3aa: CASSNTGGNTGELFF; CDR3nt: TGCGCCAGCAGCAATACAGGGGGTAACACCGGGGAGCTGTTTTTT
abundance: -; d_gene: -; v_gene: TRBV10-3; j_gene: TRBJ2-7; CDR3aa: CATIAGKAAYEQYF; CDR3nt: TGTGCCACAATAGCCGGGAAAGCGGCCTACGAGCAGTACTTC
abundance: -; d_gene: TRBD1; v_gene: TRBV7-9; j_gene: TRBJ2-1; CDR3aa: CASSLMDRGFF; CDR3nt: TGTGCCAGCAGCTTGATGGACAGGGGGTTCTTC
abundance: -; d_gene: -; v_gene: TRBV30; j_gene: TRBJ1-2; CDR3aa: CAWRYRVEGYTF; CDR3nt: TGTGCCTGGAGGTACAGGGTTGAAGGCTACACCTTC
abundance: -; d_gene: TRBD1; v_gene: TRBV30; j_gene: TRBJ1-5; CDR3aa: CAWGQGAVGNQPQHF; CDR3nt: TGTGCCTGGGGACAGGGGGCGGTTGGCAATCAGCCCCAGCATTTT
abundance: -; d_gene: TRBD2; v_gene: TRBV4-3; j_gene: TRBJ2-1; CDR3aa: CASSLTSGSHNEQFF; CDR3nt: TGCGCCAGCAGCCTTACTAGCGGGAGTCACAATGAGCAGTTCTTC
abundance: -; d_gene: -; v_gene: TRBV5-4; j_gene: TRBJ1-5; CDR3aa: CASSLAGDQPQHF; CDR3nt: TGTGCCAGCAGCTTGGCCGGGGATCAGCCCCAGCATTTT
abundance: -; d_gene: TRBD2; v_gene: TRBV27; j_gene: TRBJ2-5; CDR3aa: CASSIGLAGTETQYF; CDR3nt: TGTGCCAGCAGTATTGGACTAGCGGGAACTGAGACCCAGTACTTC
abundance: -; d_gene: -; v_gene: TRBV19; j_gene: TRBJ2-3; CDR3aa: CASSIMSMSQGTDTQYF; CDR3nt: TGTGCCAGTAGTATCATGTCCATGAGTCAGGGCACAGATACGCAGTATTTT
abundance: -; d_gene: TRBD1; v_gene: TRBV19; j_gene: TRBJ1-3; CDR3aa: CASSIRDRAGNTIYF; CDR3nt: TGTGCCAGTAGTATCCGGGACAGGGCTGGAAACACCATATATTTT
abundance: -; d_gene: -; v_gene: TRBV5-4; j_gene: TRBJ1-1; CDR3aa: CASSLLSGAEAFF; CDR3nt: TGTGCCAGCAGCTTACTTAGTGGAGCTGAAGCTTTCTTT